These 17 T cell receptor beta chains came from one sample sequenced in a study of T cells after yellow fever vaccination. TCRdb used MiXCR to reprocess the 5' RACE reads, holding one entry per CDR3 protein. This sample carries over 300,000 distinct CDR3 sequences, about 6.6% of them seen once, and the ten largest clones take 18%. The specimen was PBMCs, collected more than 40 days after the first yellow fever vaccination. These receptors were collected from a man in his late teens or twenties who received the YFV17D yellow fever vaccine.

This chain links TRBV7-6 with TRBJ1-5, with D possibly matching TRBD1 (5 bases). The V end was cut by 0 bases, the J end by 7 bases, with 13 bases between. The V gene's germline CDR1 is SGHVS and CDR2 FNYEAQ. The CDR3 is 15 amino acids. The CDR3 region is CASSLAGEGNQPQHF. DNA for the CDR3: TGTGCCAGCAGCTTAGCGGGGGAGGGGAACCAGCCCCAGCATTTT.

This chain connects TRBV20-1 to TRBJ2-5; 9 bases fit TRBD2. Losses at the gene ends were 5 bases for V and 4 bases for J; bases not matched to a gene: 5. Germline values: CDR1 DFQATT, CDR2 SNEGSKA (reference sequence). The CDR3 covers 13 residues. The chain's CDR3 is CSAQRGARETQYF. The CDR3 DNA is TGCAGTGCTCAGCGGGGGGCCAGAGAGACCCAGTACTTC.

The chain carries TRBV12-3 or TRBV12-4 and TRBJ2-1; D is uncertain. V lost 4 bases and J lost 8, with 6 bases in between. The CDR3 extends over 11 amino acids. CDR3 protein: CASSSWDEQFF. Here the CDR3 DNA reads TGTGCCAGCAGTTCTTGGGATGAGCAGTTCTTC.

This clonotype was counted only a few times. The chain joins TRBV6-2 or TRBV6-3 to TRBJ2-5; D perhaps matches TRBD2 (6 bases). V was pared by 6 bases and J by 13 bases, with 21 bases between. In germline, CDR1 is MNHEY, CDR2 SVGEGT. This CDR3 comprises 13 residues. DNA for the CDR3: TGTGCCAGCAGGCCCCAGCTAGCGAAGTCAACGTACTTC. This encodes CASRPQLAKSTYF.

This clonotype was seen more than once but under ten times. In DNA form, the CDR3 reads TGCGCCAGCAGCTGGGGTTTCTCAGGGCTCACTGAAGCTTTCTTT. It yields the protein CASSWGFSGLTEAFF. V gene TRBV5-1 combines with J gene TRBJ1-1; the D gene is possibly TRBD1 (5 bases). This CDR3 has 15 amino acids. The V end was cut by 3 bases, the J end by 4 bases, with 16 bases between. Per the germline V gene, CDR1 is SGHRS and CDR2 is YFSETQ. The full variable domain, in which reference TRBV5-1 and TRBJ1-1 provide the parts outside the CDR3, is KAGVTQTPRYLIKTRGQQVTLSCSPISGHRSVSWYQQTPGQGLQFLFEYFSETQRNKGNFPGRFSGRQFSNSRSEMNVSTLELGDSALYLCASSWGFSGLTEAFFGQGTRLTVV.

This clonotype was seen only a few times. The V call is TRBV7-8, the J call TRBJ2-3, with 11 positions matching TRBD2. Unmatched junction bases numbered 7, after V lost 4 bases and J lost 4 bases. Germline V CDR1 and CDR2: SGHVS, FQNEAQ. This CDR3 contains 16 residues. CDR3 coding DNA: TGTGCCAGCAGCTCAATTAGCGGGGGGGCCCCAGATACGCAGTATTTT. It codes for CASSSISGGAPDTQYF.

V gene TRBV19 combines with J gene TRBJ1-5, with 7 bases fitting TRBD1. Germline loops: CDR1 LNHDA, CDR2 SQIVND (reference sequence). The CDR3 has 17 residues. The V and J ends lost 6 bases and 8 bases, in that order; junction bases with no gene match: 19. The DNA for the CDR3 is TGTGCCAGTAGGCCGGGACAGCTATACCTGGTTCCGGAGCCCCAGCATTTT. This encodes CASRPGQLYLVPEPQHF.

This clonotype came up many times. The chain combines TRBV12-3 or TRBV12-4 with TRBJ1-2; D unclear. Trimming removed 3 bases at V and 3 bases at J, with 11 bases between. The CDR3 totals 14 residues. Here the CDR3 DNA reads TGTGCCAGCAGTTTTAATCCAGAGTACTATGGCTACACCTTC. Translation gives CASSFNPEYYGYTF.

The chain links TRBV28 to TRBJ1-2; the D is unclear. Trimming took 6 bases from V and 1 from J, leaving 12 bases between them. CDR3 size: 14 residues. Germline loops: CDR1 MDHEN, CDR2 SYDVKM. The CDR3 region is CASRTAADNYGYTF. The CDR3 DNA sequence: TGTGCCAGCAGAACAGCGGCCGATAACTATGGCTACACCTTC.

In its sample, this clonotype was seen many times. Relative to the germline gene, one junction end is altered; a read error may explain this. The chain employs TRBV5-1 and TRBJ2-1; 8 nucleotides agree with TRBD2. CDR1 and CDR2 (germline): SGHRS, YFSETQ. CDR3 length: 15 residues. CDR3 nucleotides: TGTGCCAGCAGCTTAGCGGGGAGCTCCTACAATGAGCAGTTCTTC. Translating it yields CASSLAGSSYNEQFF.

At least ten counts were recorded for this clonotype. This sequence joins TRBV7-2 and TRBJ2-5; D not certain. Germline values: CDR1 SGHTA, CDR2 FQGNSA. This CDR3 is built from 16 residues. The V gene lost 2 bases and the J gene lost 2 bases, with 15 bases spanning the gap. This chain's CDR3 is CASSLSGPSAQETQYF. DNA of the CDR3: TGTGCCAGCAGCTTATCAGGCCCCTCAGCACAAGAGACCCAGTACTTC.

This sequence joins TRBV12-3 or TRBV12-4 and TRBJ2-3, with 7 bases lining up with TRBD2. CDR3 length: 14 residues. V lost 6 bases to trimming and J lost 2 bases; unmatched junction nucleotides: 5. In nucleotides, the CDR3 is TGTGCCAGCAGGGCCGGGACTACCACAGATACGCAGTATTTT. It encodes CASRAGTTTDTQYF.

This clonotype appeared once. This sequence joins TRBV11-2 and TRBJ1-6; a possible D gene is TRBD1 (6 bases). Trimming stripped 3 bases from V and 5 bases from J, with 11 bases between. CDR3 length equals 15 residues. The V gene's germline CDR1 is SGHAT and CDR2 FQNNGV. CDR3 bases: TGTGCCAGCAGCTTCGTCGGGACAAATAATTCACCCCTCCACTTT. Residues: CASSFVGTNNSPLHF.

This clonotype showed up just a few times. The V gene is TRBV4-3, the J gene TRBJ2-5, with unresolved D. Germline CDR1 is LGHNA and CDR2 is YSLEER. The CDR3 covers 14 residues. V gave up 0 bases and J gave up 2 bases, with 7 bases separating them. The CDR3 coding sequence is TGCGCCAGCAGCCAAGATTTGTGGCAAGAGACCCAGTACTTC. The encoded protein is CASSQDLWQETQYF.

J is TRBJ2-5 and V is TRBV9; D is perhaps TRBD1 or TRBD2 (6 bases each). Germline lookup yields CDR1 SGDLS and CDR2 YYNGEE. V was cut by 4 bases and J by 0 bases, with 13 bases left in between. The CDR3 extends over 15 amino acids. CDR3 coding DNA: TGTGCCAGCAGCCCCCGGGGGCAGAACCAAGAGACCCAGTACTTC. Translating it yields CASSPRGQNQETQYF.

The chain joins TRBV11-1 to TRBJ2-3; 9 bases match TRBD2. The CDR3 consists of 15 residues. V dropped 5 bases and J dropped 5; count of bases not matched to a gene: 8. Looked up from germline, CDR1 is SGHAT and CDR2 is FQDESV (reference sequence). The DNA for the CDR3 is TGTGCCAGCAGCCTCGCTAGCGGGGAGGGAGATACGCAGTATTTT. Translated: CASSLASGEGDTQYF.

The chain couples TRBV6-2 or TRBV6-3 to TRBJ2-3; 9 bases match TRBD2. CDR1 MNHEY and CDR2 SVGEGT come from the germline V gene. Losses at the gene ends were 2 bases for V and 2 bases for J; bases not matched to a gene: 2. This CDR3 has 15 residues. This CDR3 is CASSYLAGNTDTQYF. The CDR3 region has the DNA TGTGCCAGCAGTTACCTAGCGGGGAACACAGATACGCAGTATTTT.